The clone carrying this T cell receptor (beta chain) came up many times. Its matching antigen is unknown. The time point is: persistent/refractory GD, antithyroid drugs over 5 years with positive TRAb. Making the TCR library involved RNA that had been extracted from PBMCs. The germline CDR1 and CDR2 sequences are MNHNS and SASEGT. This CDR3 has 14 residues. The V gene lost 5 bases and the J gene lost 3 bases, with 14 bases spanning the gap. Building of the TCR beta libraries involved iRepertoire HTBI primers and Arm-PCR of CDR3 regions. TCRdb analysed the multiplex PCR reads with MiXCR anew, one entry per CDR3 protein. The data hold 310,000 or so distinct CDR3 sequences, with around a fifth observed a single time. The data were taken from a study of regulatory T cells in long-lasting Graves disease. Study conclusions and caveats: Persistent Graves' patients showed less TCR diversity than newly diagnosed patients showed.

The TCR was taken from a female donor with Graves disease. The rearrangement links TRBV6-1 to TRBJ2-7; D is uncertain. This specimen was peripheral blood mononuclear cells (PBMCs), taken when the disease was refractory, from a patient treated with antithyroid drugs. The CDR3 protein is CASSHLPDGYEQYF. CDR3 sequence (DNA): TGTGCCAGCAGTCACCTACCCGACGGCTACGAGCAGTACTTC.